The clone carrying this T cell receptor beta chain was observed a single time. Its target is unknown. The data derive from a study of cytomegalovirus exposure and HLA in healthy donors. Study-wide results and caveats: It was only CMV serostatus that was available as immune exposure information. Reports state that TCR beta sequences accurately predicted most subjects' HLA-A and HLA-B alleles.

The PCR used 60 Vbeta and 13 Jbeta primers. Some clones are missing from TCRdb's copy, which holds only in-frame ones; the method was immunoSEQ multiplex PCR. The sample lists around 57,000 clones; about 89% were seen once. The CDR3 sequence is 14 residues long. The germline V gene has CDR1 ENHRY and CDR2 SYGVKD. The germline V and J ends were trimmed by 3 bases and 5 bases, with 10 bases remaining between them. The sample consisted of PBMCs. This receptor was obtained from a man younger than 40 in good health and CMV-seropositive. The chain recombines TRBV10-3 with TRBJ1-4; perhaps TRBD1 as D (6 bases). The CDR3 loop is CAISDRQANEKLFF. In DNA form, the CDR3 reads TGTGCCATCAGTGATCGACAGGCAAATGAAAAACTGTTTTTT.